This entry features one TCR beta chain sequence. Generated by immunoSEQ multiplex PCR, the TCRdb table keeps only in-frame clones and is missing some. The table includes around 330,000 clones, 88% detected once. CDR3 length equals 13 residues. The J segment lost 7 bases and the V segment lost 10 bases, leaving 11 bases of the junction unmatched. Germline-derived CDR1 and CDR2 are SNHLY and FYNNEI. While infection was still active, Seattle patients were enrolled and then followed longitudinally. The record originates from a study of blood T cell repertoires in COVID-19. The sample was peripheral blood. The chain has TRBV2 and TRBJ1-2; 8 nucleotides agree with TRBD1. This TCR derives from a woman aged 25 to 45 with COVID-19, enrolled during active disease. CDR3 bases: TGTGCCACCGCCCCGGCAGGGGGCCTTGGCTACACCTTC. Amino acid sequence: CATAPAGGLGYTF.